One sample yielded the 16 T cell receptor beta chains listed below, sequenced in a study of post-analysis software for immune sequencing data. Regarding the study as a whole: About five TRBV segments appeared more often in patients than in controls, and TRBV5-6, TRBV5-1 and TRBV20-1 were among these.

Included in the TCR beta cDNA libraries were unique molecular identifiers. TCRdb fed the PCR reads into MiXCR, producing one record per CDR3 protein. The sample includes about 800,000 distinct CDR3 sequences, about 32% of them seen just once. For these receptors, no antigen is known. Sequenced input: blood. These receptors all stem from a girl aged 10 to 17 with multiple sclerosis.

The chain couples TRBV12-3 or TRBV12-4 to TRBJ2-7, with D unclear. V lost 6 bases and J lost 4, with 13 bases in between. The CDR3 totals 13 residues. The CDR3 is CASSLNFPYEQYF. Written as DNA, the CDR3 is TGTGCCAGCAGCCTGAATTTTCCGTACGAGCAGTACTTC.

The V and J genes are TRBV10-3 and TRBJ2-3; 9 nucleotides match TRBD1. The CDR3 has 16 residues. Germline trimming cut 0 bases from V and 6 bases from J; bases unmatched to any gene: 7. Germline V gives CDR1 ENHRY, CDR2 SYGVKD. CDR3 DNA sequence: TGTGCCATCAGTGAGTCGGGACAGGGAGGTTTGGATACGCAGTATTTT. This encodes CAISESGQGGLDTQYF.

CDR3 nucleotides: TGTGCCAGCAGCTGGGGGACAGGGACCTACAATGAGCAGTTCTTC. Protein sequence: CASSWGTGTYNEQFF. J is TRBJ2-1 and V is TRBV5-5; 9 bases align to TRBD1. Losses at the gene ends were 3 bases for V and 2 bases for J; bases not matched to a gene: 3. In germline, CDR1 is SGHKS, CDR2 YYEKEE (reference sequence). The CDR3 runs 15 residues.

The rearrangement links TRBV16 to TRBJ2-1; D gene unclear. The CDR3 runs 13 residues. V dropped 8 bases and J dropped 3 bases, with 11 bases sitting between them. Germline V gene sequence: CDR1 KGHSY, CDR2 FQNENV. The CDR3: CASLRSDYNEQFF. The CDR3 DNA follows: TGTGCCAGCTTGCGGAGTGACTACAATGAGCAGTTCTTC.

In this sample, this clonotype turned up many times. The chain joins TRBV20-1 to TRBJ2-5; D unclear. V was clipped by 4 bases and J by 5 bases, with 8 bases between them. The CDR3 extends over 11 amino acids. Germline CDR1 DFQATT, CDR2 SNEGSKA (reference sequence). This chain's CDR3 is CSATPPETQYF. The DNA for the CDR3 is TGCAGTGCTACCCCCCCCGAGACCCAGTACTTC.

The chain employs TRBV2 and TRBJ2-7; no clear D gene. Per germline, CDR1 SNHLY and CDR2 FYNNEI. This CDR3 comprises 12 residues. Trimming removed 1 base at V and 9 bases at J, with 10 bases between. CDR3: CASSEGPTAQYF. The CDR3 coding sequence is TGTGCCAGCAGTGAAGGGCCTACGGCGCAGTACTTC. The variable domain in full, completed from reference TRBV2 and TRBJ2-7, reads EPEVTQTPSHQVTQMGQEVILRCVPISNHLYFYWYRQILGQKVEFLVSFYNNEISEKSEIFDDQFSVERPDGSNFTLKIRSTKLEDSAMYFCASSEGPTAQYFGPGTRLTVT.

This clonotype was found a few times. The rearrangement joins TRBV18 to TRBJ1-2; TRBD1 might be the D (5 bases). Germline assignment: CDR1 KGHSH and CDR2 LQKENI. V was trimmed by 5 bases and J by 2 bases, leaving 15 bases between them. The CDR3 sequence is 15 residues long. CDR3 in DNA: TGTGCCAGCTCATCTTATCAGACAGCGAACTATGGCTACACCTTC. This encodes CASSSYQTANYGYTF.

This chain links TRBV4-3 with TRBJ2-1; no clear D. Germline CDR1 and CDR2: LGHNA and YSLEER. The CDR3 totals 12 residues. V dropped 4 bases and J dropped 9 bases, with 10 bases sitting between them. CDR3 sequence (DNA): TGCGCCAGCAGCCGAGCCTCGGGTGAGCAGTTCTTC. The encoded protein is CASSRASGEQFF.

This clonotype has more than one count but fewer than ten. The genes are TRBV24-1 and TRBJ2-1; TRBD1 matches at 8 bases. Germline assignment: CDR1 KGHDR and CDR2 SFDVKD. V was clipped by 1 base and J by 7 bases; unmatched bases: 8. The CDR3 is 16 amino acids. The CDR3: CATSDFSRQGRNEQFF. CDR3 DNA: TGTGCCACCAGTGATTTCTCCCGACAGGGGCGAAATGAGCAGTTCTTC.

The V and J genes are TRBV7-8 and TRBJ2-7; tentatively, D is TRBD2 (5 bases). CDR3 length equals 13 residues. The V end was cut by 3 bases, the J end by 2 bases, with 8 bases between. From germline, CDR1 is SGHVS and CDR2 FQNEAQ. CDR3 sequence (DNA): TGTGCCAGCAGCTTCGGGGTGCCCTACGAGCAGTACTTC. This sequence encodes CASSFGVPYEQYF.

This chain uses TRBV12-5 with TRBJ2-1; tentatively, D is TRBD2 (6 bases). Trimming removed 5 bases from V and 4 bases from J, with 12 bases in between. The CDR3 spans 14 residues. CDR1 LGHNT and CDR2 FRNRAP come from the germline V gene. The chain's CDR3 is CASGPGTAYNEQFF. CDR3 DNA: TGTGCTAGTGGTCCCGGGACTGCTTACAATGAGCAGTTCTTC.

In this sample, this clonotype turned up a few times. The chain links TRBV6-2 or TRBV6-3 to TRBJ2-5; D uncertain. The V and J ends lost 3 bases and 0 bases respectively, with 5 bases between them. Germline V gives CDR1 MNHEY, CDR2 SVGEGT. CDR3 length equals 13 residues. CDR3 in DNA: TGTGCCAGCAGTTATTTACACCAAGAGACCCAGTACTTC. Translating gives CASSYLHQETQYF.

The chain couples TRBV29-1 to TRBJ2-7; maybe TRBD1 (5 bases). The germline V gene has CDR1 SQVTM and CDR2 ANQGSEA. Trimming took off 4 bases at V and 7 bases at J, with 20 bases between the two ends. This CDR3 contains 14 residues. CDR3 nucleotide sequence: TGCAGCGTTGGAGGTACAGGCCAACTGAGGGAGCAGTACTTC. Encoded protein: CSVGGTGQLREQYF.

The CDR3 loop reads CASSPGTGGVYEQYF. CDR3 bases: TGTGCCAGCAGTCCTGGGACAGGGGGCGTTTACGAGCAGTACTTC. This chain links TRBV6-1 with TRBJ2-5, with 12 bases aligning to TRBD1. The end of the DNA is better explained by TRBJ2-7, so the J call may be wrong. The CDR3 totals 15 residues. Germline V gene data show CDR1 as MNHNS and CDR2 as SASEGT.

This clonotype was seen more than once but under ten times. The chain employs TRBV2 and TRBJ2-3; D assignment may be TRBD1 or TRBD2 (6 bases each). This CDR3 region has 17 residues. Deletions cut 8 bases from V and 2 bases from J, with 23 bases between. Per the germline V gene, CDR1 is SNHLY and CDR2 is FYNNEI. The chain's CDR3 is CASFSPRDTQFTDTQYF. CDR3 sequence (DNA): TGTGCCAGCTTCTCGCCGCGGGACACACAATTCACAGATACGCAGTATTTT.

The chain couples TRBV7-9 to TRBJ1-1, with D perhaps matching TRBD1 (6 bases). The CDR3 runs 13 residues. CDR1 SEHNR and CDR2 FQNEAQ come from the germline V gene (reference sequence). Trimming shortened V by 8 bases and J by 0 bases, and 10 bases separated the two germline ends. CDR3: CASRDNLNTEAFF. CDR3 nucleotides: TGTGCCAGCCGGGACAACTTGAACACTGAAGCTTTCTTT.